This T cell receptor (beta chain) was retrieved from a study of post-analysis software for immune sequencing data. Findings of the study overall: Those with multiple sclerosis, the patient group, showed significantly lower normalized Chao1 diversity than controls. Relative to controls, patients had 4 or 5 TRBV segments at higher frequency, with TRBV5-6, TRBV5-1 and TRBV20-1 among these.

Tagging with unique molecular identifiers was a feature of the TCR beta cDNA libraries. One entry per CDR3 protein, called by TCRdb with MiXCR from the PCR reads. Of approximately 660,000 distinct CDR3 sequences in the sample, around 64% were seen once. This clonotype was counted only a few times. What it binds is not known. The CDR3 extends over 14 amino acids. Germline CDR1 reads SQVTM; CDR2 reads ANQGSEA. V shed 7 bases and J 5 bases; nucleotides not matched to a gene: 8. This clonotype was sampled from a girl aged 2 to 9 with multiple sclerosis. The rearrangement joins TRBV29-1 to TRBJ2-5; 12 positions agree with TRBD2. The sequenced sample consisted of blood. CDR3 loop: CSGTSGALPETQYF. As DNA, the CDR3 is TGCAGCGGGACTAGCGGGGCCCTTCCGGAGACCCAGTACTTC.